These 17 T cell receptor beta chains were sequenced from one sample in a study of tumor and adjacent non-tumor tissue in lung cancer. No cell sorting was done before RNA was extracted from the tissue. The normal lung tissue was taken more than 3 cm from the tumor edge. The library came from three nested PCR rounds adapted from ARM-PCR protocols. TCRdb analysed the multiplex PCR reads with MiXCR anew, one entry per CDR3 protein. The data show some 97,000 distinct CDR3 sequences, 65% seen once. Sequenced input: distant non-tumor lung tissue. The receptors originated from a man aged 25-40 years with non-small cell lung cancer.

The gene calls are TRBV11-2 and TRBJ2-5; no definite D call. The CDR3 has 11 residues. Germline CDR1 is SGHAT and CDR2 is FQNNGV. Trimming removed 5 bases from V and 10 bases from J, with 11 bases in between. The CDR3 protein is CASSISVIQYF. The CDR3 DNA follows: TGTGCCAGCAGCATCAGTGTAATCCAGTACTTC.

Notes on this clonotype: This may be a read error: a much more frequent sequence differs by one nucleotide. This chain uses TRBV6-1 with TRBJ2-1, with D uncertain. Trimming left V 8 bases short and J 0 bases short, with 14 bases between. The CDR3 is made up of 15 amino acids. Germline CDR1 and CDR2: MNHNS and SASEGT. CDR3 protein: CASFNGFASYNEQFF. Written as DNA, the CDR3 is TGTGCCAGCTTTAATGGATTCGCCTCCTACAATGAGCAGTTCTTC.

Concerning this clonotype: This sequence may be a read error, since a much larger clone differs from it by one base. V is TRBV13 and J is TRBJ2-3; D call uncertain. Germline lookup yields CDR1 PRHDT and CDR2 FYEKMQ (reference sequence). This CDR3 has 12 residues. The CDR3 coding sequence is TGTGCCAACAGCTCGGCCGGATTTACGCAGTATTTT. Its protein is CANSSAGFTQYF.

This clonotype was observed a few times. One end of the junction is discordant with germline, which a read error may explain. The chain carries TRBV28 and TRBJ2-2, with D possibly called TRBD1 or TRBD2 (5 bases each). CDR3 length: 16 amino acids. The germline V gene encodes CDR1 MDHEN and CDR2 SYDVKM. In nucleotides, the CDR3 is TGTACCAGCAGTTCGTCGGGGACCGGACGCACCGGGGAGCTGTTTTTT. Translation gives CTSSSSGTGRTGELFF.

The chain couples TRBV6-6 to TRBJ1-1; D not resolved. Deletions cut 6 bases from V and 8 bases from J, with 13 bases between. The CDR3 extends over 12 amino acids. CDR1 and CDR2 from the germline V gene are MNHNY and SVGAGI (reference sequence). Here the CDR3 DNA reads TGTGCCAGCAGGCCCACGAGAGGGGAAGCTTTCTTT. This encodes CASRPTRGEAFF.

CDR3 sequence (DNA): TGTGCCAGCAGATCCGGGACGGACTACGAGCAGTACTTC. This gives the protein CASRSGTDYEQYF. This sequence joins TRBV11-1 and TRBJ2-7; tentatively, D is TRBD1 or TRBD2 (5 bases each). The CDR3 has 13 residues. Trimming stripped 6 bases from V and 3 bases from J, with 12 bases between. CDR1 and CDR2 from the germline V gene are SGHAT and FQDESV (reference sequence). The full variable domain, in which reference TRBV11-1 and TRBJ2-7 provide the parts outside the CDR3, is EAEVAQSPRYKITEKSQAVAFWCDPISGHATLYWYRQILGQGPELLVQFQDESVVDDSQLPKDRFSAERLKGVDSTLKIQPAELGDSAMYLCASRSGTDYEQYFGPGTRLTVT.

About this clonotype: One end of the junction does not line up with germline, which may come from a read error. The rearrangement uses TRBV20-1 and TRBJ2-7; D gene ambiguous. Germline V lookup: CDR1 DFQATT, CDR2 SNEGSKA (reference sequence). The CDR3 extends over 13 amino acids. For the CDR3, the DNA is TGCAGTGCTAGGACCTCTATGAGGTACGAGCATTACTTC. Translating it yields CSARTSMRYEHYF.

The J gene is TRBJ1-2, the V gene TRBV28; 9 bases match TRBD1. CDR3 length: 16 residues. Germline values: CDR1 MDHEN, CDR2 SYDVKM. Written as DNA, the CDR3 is TGTGTCAGAAGTACTGATTACGGGACAGGGTACTATGGCTACACCTTC. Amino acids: CVRSTDYGTGYYGYTF.

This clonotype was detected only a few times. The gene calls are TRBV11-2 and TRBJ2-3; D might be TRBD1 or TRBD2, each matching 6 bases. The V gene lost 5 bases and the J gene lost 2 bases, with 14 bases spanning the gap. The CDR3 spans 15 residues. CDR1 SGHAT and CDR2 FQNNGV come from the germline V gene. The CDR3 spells CASSPRGGSTDTQYF. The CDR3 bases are TGTGCCAGCAGCCCCAGAGGGGGGTCCACAGATACGCAGTATTTT.

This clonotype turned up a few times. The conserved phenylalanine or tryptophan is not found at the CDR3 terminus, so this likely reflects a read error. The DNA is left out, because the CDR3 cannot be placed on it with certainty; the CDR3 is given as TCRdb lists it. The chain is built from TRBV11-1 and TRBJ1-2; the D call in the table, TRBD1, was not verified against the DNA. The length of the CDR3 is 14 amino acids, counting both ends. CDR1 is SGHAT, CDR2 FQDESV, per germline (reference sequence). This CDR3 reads CASSPGVGDYGYTL.

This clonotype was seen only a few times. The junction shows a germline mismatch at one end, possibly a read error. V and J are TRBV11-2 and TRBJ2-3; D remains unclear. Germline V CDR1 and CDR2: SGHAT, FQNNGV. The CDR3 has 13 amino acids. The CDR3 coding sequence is TGTGCCAGCAGCACGAGCTTTGCAGATATGCAGTATTTT. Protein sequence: CASSTSFADMQYF.

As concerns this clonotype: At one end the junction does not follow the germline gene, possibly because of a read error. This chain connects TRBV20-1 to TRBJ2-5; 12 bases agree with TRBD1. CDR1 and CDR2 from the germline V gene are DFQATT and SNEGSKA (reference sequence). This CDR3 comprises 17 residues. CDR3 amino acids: CSAIGTGGRRSQETQYF. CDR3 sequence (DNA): TGCAGTGCCATCGGGACAGGGGGCCGGAGGAGCCAAGAGACCCAGTATTTC.

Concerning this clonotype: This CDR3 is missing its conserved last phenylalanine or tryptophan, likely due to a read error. CDR3 coding DNA: TGTGCCAGCAGCCAACTTCCACAGGCCCCGGAGCAGTACTTG. Amino acid sequence: CASSQLPQAPEQYL. V is TRBV12-3 or TRBV12-4 and J is TRBJ2-7, with D possibly being TRBD1 (5 bases). V was cut by 6 bases and J by 7 bases, with 19 bases left in between. The CDR3 extends over 14 amino acids.

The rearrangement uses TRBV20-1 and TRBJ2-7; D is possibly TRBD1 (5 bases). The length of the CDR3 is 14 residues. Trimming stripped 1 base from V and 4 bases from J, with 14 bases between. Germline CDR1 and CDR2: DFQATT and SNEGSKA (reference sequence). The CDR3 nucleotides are TGCAGTGCTAGAGTGGCAGGGATGGTTTACGAGCAGTACTTC. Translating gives CSARVAGMVYEQYF.

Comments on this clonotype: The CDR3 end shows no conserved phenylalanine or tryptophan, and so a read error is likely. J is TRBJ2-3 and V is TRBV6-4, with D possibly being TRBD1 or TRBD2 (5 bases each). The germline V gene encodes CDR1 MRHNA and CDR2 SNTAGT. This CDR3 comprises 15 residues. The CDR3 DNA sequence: TGTGTCAGCAGTGACTCGGGACGAGGCACAGATACGCAGTATATT. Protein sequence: CVSSDSGRGTDTQYI.

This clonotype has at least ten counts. This chain's CDR3 is CASSYGLGAGANVLTF. The CDR3 DNA reads as TGTGCCAGCAGTTACGGACTTGGGGCTGGGGCCAACGTCCTGACTTTC. The rearrangement uses TRBV6-5 and TRBJ2-6, with D maybe TRBD2 (5 bases). The germline CDR1 and CDR2 sequences are MNHEY and SVGAGI. The CDR3 covers 16 residues. The V end lost 2 bases, the J end lost 2 bases, and 10 bases lay between the germline ends.

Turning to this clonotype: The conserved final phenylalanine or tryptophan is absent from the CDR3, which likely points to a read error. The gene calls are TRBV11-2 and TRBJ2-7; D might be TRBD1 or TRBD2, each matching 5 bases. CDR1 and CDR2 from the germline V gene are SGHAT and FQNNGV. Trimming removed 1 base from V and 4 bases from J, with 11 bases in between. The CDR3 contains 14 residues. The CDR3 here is CASSLGDGGYEQYY. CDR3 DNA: TGTGCCAGCAGCTTAGGGGACGGAGGTTACGAGCAGTACTAC.